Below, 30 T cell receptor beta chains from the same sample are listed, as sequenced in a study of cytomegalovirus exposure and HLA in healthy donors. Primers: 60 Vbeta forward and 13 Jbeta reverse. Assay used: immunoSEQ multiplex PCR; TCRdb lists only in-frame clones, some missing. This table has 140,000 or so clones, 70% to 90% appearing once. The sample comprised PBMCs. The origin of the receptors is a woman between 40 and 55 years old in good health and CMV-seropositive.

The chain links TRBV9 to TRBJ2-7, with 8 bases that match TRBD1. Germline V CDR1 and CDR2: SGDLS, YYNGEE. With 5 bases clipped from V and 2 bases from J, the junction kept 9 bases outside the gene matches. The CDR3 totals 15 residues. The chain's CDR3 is CASSATGGPPYEQYF. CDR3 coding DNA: TGTGCCAGCAGTGCAACAGGGGGTCCCCCCTACGAGCAGTACTTC. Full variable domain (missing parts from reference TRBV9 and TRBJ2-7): DSGVTQTPKHLITATGQRVTLRCSPRSGDLSVYWYQQSLDQGLQFLIQYYNGEERAKGNILERFSAQQFPDLHSELNLSSLELGDSALYFCASSATGGPPYEQYFGPGTRLTVT.

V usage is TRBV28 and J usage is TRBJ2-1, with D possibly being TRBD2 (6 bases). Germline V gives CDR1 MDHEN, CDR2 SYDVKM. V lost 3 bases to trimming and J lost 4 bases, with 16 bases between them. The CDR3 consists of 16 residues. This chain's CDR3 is CASSFSRLVGYNEQFF. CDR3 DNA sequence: TGTGCCAGCAGTTTTAGCCGACTAGTTGGTTACAATGAGCAGTTCTTC.

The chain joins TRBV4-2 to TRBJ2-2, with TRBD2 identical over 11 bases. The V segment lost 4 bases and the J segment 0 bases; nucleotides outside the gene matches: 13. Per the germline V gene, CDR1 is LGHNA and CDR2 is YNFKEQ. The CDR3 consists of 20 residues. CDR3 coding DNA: TGTGCCAGCAGCCGCAAAGACGGACTAGCGGGCCTCGCGAACACCGGGGAGCTGTTTTTT. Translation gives CASSRKDGLAGLANTGELFF.

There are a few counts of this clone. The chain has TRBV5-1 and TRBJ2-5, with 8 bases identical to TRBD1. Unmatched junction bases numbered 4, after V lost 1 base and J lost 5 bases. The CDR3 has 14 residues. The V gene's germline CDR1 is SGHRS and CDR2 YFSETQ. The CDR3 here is CASSLMGQEETQYF. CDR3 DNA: TGCGCCAGCAGCTTGATGGGACAGGAGGAGACCCAGTACTTC.

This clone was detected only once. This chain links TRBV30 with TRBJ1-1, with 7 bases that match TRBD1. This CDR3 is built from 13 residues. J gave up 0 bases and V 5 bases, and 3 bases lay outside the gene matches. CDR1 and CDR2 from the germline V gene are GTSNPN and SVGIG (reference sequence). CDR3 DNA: TGTGCCTGGGGACAGGCGTTGAACACTGAAGCTTTCTTT. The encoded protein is CAWGQALNTEAFF.

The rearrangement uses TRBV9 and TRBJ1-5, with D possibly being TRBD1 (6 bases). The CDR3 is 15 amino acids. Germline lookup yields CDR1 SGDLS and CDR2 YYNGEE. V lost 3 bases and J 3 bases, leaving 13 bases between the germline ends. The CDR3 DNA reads TGTGCCAGCAGCGCCCCGGGACACCTCAATCAGCCCCAGCATTTT. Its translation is CASSAPGHLNQPQHF.

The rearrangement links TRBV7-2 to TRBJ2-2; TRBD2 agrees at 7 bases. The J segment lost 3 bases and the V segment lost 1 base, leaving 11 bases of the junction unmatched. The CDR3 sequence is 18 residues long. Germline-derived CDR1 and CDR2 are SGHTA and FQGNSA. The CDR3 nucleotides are TGTGCCAGCAGCTTAGGGGTAGAGGGAGGGAAATACACCGGGGAGCTGTTTTTT. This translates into CASSLGVEGGKYTGELFF.

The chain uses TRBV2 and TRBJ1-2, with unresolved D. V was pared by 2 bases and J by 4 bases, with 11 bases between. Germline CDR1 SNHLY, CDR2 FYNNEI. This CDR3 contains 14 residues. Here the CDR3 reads CASSETAVIYGYTF. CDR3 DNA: TGTGCCAGCAGTGAAACGGCGGTGATCTATGGCTACACCTTC.

The CDR3 nucleotides are TGCGCCAGCAGCTTAGGCGGTTCTTTCTACGAGCAGTACTTC. Translation gives CASSLGGSFYEQYF. The J gene is TRBJ2-7, the V gene TRBV5-1; no firm D call. The CDR3 has 14 amino acids. V shed 2 bases and J shed 3 bases, with 12 bases lying between them. The germline V gene encodes CDR1 SGHRS and CDR2 YFSETQ.

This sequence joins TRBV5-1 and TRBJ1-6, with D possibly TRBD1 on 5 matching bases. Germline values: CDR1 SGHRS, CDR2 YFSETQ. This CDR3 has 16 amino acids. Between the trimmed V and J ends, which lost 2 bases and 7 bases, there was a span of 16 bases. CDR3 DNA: TGCGCCAGCAGCTTATACGGGCAGACAGTAAATTCACCCCTCCACTTT. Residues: CASSLYGQTVNSPLHF.

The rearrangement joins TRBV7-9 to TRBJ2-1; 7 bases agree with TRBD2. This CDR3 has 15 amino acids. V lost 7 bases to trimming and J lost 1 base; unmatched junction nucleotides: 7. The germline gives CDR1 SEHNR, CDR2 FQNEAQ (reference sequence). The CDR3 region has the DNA TGTGCCAGCAACCCGGGAGGCCCTTCCTACAATGAGCAGTTCTTC. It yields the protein CASNPGGPSYNEQFF.

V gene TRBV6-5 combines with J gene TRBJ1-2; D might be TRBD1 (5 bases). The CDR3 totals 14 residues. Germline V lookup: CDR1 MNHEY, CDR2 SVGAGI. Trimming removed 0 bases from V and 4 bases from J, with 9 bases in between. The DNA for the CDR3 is TGTGCCAGCAGTTACTCGACAGACGGCTATGGCTACACCTTC. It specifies CASSYSTDGYGYTF.

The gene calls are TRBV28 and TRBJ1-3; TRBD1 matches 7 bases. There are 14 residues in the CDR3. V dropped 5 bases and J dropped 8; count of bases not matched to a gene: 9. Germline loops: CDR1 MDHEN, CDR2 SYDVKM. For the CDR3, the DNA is TGTGCCAGCAGTAGACCGGGACAGCGGCACACCATATATTTT. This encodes CASSRPGQRHTIYF.

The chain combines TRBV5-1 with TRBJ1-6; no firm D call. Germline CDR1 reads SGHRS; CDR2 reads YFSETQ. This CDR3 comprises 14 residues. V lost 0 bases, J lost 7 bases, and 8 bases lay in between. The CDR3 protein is CASSLEVGNSPLHF. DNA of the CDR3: TGCGCCAGCAGCTTGGAGGTCGGGAATTCACCCCTCCACTTT. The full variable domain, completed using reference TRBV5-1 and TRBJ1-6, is KAGVTQTPRYLIKTRGQQVTLSCSPISGHRSVSWYQQTPGQGLQFLFEYFSETQRNKGNFPGRFSGRQFSNSRSEMNVSTLELGDSALYLCASSLEVGNSPLHFGNGTRLTVT.

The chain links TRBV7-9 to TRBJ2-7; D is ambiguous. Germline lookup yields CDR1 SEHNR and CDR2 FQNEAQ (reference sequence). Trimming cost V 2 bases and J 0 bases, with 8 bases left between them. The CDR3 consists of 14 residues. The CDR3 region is CASSLLPGSYEQYF. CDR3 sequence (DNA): TGTGCCAGCAGCTTACTTCCGGGCTCCTACGAGCAGTACTTC.

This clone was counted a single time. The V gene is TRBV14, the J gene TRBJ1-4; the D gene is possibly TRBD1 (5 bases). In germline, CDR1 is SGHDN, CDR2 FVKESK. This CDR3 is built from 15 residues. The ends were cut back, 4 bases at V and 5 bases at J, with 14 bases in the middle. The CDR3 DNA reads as TGTGCCAGCAGCCCTGTTGGGGCGAGGAATGAAAAACTGTTTTTT. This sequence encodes CASSPVGARNEKLFF.

The CDR3 loop is CASSFSPGELFF. The CDR3 nucleotides are TGTGCCAGCAGCTTTAGCCCCGGGGAGCTGTTTTTT. The chain combines TRBV7-3 with TRBJ2-2; no clear D gene. The CDR3 sequence is 12 residues long. The V end lost 3 bases, the J end lost 6 bases, and 5 bases lay between the germline ends. The germline V gene has CDR1 SGHTA and CDR2 FQGTGA.

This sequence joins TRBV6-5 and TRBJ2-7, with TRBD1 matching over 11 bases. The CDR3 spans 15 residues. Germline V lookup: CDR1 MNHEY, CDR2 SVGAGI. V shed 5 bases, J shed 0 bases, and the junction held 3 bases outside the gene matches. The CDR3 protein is CASSRGTGGSYEQYF. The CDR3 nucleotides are TGTGCCAGCAGTAGAGGGACAGGGGGCTCCTACGAGCAGTACTTC.

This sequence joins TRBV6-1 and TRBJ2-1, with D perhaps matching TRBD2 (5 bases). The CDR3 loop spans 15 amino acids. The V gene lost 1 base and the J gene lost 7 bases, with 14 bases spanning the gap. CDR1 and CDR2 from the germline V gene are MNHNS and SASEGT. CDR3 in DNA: TGTGCCAGCAGTGAAGACGGGGTCCCCAGGAATGAGCAGTTCTTC. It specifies CASSEDGVPRNEQFF.

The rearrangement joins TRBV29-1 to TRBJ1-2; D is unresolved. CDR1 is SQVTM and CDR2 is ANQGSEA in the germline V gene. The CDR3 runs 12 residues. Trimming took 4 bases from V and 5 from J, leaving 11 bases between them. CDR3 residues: CSVVGAGYGYTF. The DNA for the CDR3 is TGCAGCGTTGTGGGTGCGGGGTATGGCTACACCTTC.

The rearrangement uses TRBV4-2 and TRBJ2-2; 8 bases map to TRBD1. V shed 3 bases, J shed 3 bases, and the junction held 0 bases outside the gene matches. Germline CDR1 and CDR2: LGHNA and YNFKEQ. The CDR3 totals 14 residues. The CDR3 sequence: CASSQTGDTGELFF. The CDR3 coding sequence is TGTGCCAGCAGCCAGACAGGGGACACCGGGGAGCTGTTTTTT.

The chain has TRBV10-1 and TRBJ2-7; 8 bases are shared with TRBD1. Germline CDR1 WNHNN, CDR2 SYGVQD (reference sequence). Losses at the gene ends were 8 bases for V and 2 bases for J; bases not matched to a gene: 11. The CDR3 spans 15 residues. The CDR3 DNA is TGCGCCAGCCGACCTGTGGGGGACAGGCCCTACGAGCAGTACTTC. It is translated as CASRPVGDRPYEQYF.

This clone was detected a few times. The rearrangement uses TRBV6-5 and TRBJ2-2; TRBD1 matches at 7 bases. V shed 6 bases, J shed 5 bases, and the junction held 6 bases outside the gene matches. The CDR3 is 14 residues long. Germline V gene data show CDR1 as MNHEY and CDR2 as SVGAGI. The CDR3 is CASRTDRATGELFF. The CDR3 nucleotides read TGTGCCAGCAGAACCGACAGGGCGACCGGGGAGCTGTTTTTT.

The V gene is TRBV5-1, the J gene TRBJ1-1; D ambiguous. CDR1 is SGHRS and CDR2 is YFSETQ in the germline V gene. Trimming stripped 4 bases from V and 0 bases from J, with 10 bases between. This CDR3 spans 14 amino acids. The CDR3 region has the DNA TGCGCCAGCAGCCAAACAGTGATGAACACTGAAGCTTTCTTT. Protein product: CASSQTVMNTEAFF.

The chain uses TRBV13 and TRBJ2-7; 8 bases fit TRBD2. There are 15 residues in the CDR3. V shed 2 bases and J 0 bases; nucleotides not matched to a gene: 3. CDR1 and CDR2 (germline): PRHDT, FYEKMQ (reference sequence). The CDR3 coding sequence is TGTGCCAGCAGCTTAAGACTAGCGAACTCCTACGAGCAGTACTTC. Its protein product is CASSLRLANSYEQYF.

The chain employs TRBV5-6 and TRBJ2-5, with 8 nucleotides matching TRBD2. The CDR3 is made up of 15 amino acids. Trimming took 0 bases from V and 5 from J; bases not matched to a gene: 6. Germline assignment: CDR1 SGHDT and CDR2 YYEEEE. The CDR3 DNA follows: TGTGCCAGCAGCTTGGCCGGGGGGGGGCGGGAGACCCAGTACTTC. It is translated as CASSLAGGGRETQYF.

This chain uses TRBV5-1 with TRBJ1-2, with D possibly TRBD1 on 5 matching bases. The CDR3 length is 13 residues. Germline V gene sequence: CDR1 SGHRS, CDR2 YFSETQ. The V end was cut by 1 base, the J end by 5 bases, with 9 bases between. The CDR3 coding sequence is TGCGCCAGCAGCTTGTCGGGGGGGTATGGCTACACCTTC. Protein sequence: CASSLSGGYGYTF.

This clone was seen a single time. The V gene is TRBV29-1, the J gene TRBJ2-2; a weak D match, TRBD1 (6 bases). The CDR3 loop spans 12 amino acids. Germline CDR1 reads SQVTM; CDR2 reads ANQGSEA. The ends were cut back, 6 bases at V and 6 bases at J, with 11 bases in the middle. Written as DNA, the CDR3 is TGCAGCGTGACTACAGGGTCCGGGGAGCTGTTTTTT. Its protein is CSVTTGSGELFF.

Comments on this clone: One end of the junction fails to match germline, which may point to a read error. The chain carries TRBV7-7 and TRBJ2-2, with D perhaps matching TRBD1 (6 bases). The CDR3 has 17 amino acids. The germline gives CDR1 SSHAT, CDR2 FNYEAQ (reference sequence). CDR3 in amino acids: CASSAVVVGAGTGELFF. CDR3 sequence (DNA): TGTGCTAGCAGCGCGGTGGTGGTGGGGGCCGGCACCGGGGAGCTGTTTTTT.

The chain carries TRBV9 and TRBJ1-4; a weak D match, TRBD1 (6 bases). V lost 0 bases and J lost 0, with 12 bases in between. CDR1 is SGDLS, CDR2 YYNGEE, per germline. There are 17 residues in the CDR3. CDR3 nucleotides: TGTGCCAGCAGCGTAGCGGGCAGGGGAGCAACTAATGAAAAACTGTTTTTT. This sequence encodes CASSVAGRGATNEKLFF. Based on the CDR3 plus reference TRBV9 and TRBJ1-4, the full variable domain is DSGVTQTPKHLITATGQRVTLRCSPRSGDLSVYWYQQSLDQGLQFLIQYYNGEERAKGNILERFSAQQFPDLHSELNLSSLELGDSALYFCASSVAGRGATNEKLFFGSGTQLSVL.